A single T cell receptor (beta chain) is shown here with its context. TCRdb's copy holds only in-frame clones and misses some; the assay was immunoSEQ multiplex PCR. The table records 310,000 or so clones, roughly 90% of them present only once. The sample belongs to a study of blood T cell repertoires in COVID-19. The source is a woman aged 25-40 years who had recovered from COVID-19. The sequenced sample was PBMCs or T cells enriched from blood (not recorded which).

The CDR3 spells CASSLAGWASGRAGRNEQFF. The CDR3 DNA follows: TGCGCCAGCAGCTTGGCCGGATGGGCTAGCGGGAGGGCCGGGCGTAATGAGCAGTTCTTC. This chain links TRBV5-1 with TRBJ2-1; 12 bases map to TRBD2. This CDR3 region has 20 residues. Germline CDR1 reads SGHRS; CDR2 reads YFSETQ. The J segment lost 7 bases and the V segment lost 0 bases, leaving 17 bases of the junction unmatched.